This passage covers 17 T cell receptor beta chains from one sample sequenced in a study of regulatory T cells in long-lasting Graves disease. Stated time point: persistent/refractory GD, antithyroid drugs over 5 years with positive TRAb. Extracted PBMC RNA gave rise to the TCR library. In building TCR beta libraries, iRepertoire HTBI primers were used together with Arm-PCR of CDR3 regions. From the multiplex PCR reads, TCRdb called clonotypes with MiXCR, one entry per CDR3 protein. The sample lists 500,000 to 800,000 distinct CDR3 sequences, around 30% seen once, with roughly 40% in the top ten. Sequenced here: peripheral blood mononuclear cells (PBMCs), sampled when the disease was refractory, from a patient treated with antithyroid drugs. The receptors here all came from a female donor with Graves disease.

The CDR3 protein is CASSYDTGRETQYF. The CDR3 nucleotides read TGTGCCAGCAGTTACGATACGGGGCGAGAGACCCAGTACTTC. The rearrangement uses TRBV6-5 and TRBJ2-5; D may be TRBD1 or TRBD2 (5 bases each). The CDR3 length is 14 residues. Trimming left V 2 bases short and J 4 bases short, with 11 bases between. Germline CDR1 and CDR2: MNHEY and SVGAGI.

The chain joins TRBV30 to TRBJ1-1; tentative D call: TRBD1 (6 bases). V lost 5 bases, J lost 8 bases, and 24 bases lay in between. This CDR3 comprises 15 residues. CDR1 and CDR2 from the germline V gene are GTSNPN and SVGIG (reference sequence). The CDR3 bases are TGTGCCTGGGGTCCAATTCTGATGGGGGCTAAGGAAGCTTTCTTT. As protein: CAWGPILMGAKEAFF.

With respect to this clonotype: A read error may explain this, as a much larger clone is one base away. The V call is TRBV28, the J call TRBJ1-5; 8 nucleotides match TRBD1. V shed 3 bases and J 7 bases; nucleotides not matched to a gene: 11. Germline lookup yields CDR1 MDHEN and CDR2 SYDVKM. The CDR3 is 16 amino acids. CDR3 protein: CASSFRTGCAGQPQHF. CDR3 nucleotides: TGTGCCAGCAGTTTCAGGACAGGGTGCGCGGGACAGCCCCAGCATTTT.

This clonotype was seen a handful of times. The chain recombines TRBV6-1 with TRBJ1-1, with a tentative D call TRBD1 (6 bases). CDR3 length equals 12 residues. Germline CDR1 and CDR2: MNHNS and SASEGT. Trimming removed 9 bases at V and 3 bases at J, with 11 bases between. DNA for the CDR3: TGTGCCAGTTTAGGGGGGCACACTGAAGCTTTCTTT. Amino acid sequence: CASLGGHTEAFF.

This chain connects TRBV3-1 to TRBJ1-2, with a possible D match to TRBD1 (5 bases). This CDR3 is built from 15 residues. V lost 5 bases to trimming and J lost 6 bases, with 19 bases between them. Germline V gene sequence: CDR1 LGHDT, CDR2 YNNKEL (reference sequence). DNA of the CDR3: TGTGCCAGCAGCTATTTAAGCGGGGCAGCCGATGGCTACACCTTC. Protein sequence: CASSYLSGAADGYTF.

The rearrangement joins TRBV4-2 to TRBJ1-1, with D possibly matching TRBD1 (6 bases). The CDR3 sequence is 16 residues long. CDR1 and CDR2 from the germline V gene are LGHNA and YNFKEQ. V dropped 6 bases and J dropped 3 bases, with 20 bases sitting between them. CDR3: CASRGYGGDRDTEAFF. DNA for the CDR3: TGTGCCAGCAGGGGGTACGGGGGCGATCGGGACACTGAAGCTTTCTTT.

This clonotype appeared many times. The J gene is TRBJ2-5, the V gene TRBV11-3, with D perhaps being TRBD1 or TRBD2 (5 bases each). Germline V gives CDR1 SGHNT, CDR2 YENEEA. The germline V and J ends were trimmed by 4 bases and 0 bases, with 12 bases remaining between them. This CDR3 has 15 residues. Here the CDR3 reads CASSSGADYQETQYF. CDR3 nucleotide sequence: TGTGCCAGCAGCTCCGGGGCAGACTACCAAGAGACCCAGTACTTC.

For the CDR3, the DNA is TGTGCCAGCCTCCGAGGGACAGGAGACTATGGCTACACCTTC. Protein sequence: CASLRGTGDYGYTF. The genes are TRBV6-1 and TRBJ1-2; 8 bases map to TRBD1. The V and J ends lost 8 bases and 3 bases, in that order; junction bases with no gene match: 8. The germline V gene encodes CDR1 MNHNS and CDR2 SASEGT. CDR3 size: 14 residues.

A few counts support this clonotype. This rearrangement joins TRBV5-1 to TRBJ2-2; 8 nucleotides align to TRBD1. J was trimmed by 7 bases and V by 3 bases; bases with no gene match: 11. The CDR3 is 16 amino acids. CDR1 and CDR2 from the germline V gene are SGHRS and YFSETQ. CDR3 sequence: CASSSRTGKGYGELFF. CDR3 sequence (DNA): TGCGCCAGCAGCTCCCGGACAGGGAAGGGATACGGGGAGCTGTTTTTT.

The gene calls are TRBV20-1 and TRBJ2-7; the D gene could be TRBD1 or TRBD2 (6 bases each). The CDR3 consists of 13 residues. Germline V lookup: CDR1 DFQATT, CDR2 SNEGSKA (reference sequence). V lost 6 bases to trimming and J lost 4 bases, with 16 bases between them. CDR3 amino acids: CSARRGQNYEQYF. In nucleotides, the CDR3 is TGCAGTGCGCGGAGGGGACAAAATTACGAGCAGTACTTC.

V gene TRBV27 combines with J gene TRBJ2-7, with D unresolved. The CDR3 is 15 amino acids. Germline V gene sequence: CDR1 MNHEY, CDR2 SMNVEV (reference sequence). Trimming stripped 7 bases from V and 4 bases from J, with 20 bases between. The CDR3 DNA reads TGTGCCAGCACCGCTGACTTACTAAAATCTTACGAGCAGTACTTC. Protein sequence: CASTADLLKSYEQYF.

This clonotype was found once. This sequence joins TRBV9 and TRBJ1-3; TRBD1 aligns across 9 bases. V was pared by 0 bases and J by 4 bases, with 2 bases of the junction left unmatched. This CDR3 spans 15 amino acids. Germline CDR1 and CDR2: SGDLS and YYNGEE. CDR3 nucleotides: TGTGCCAGCAGCGTAGGGGGACAGGGAGGAAACACCATATATTTT. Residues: CASSVGGQGGNTIYF.

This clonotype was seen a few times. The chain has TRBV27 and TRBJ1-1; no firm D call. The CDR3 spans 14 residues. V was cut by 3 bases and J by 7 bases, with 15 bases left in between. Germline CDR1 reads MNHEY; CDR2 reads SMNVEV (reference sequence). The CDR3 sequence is CASSFSPTANEAFF. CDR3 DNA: TGTGCCAGCAGTTTCAGCCCAACAGCGAATGAAGCTTTCTTT.

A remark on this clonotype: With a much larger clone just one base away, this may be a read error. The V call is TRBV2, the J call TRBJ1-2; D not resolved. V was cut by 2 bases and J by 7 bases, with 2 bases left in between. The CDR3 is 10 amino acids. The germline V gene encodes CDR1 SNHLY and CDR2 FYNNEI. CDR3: CASSEFGYTF. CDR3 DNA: TGTGCCAGCAGTGAATTTGGCTACACCTTC.

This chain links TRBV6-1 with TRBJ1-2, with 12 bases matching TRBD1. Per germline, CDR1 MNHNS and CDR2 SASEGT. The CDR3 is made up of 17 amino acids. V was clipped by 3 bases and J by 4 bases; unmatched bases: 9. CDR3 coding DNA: TGTGCCAGCAGTGAGGGGACAGGGGGCGCAAAGAGCTATGGCTACACCTTC. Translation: CASSEGTGGAKSYGYTF.

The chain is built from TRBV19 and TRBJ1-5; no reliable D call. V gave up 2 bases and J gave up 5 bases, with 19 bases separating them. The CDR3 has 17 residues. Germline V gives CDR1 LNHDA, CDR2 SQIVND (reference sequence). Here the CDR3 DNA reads TGTGCCAGTAGTATAACCCACGCTAAAGGGAGGTATCAGCCCCAGCATTTT. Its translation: CASSITHAKGRYQPQHF.

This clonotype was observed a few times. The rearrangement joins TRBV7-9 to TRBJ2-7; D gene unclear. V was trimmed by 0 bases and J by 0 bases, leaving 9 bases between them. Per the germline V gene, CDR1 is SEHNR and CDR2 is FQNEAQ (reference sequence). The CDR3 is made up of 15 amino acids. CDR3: CASSLAGSSSYEQYF. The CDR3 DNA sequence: TGTGCCAGCAGCTTAGCGGGCTCAAGCTCCTACGAGCAGTACTTC.